This is a list of T cell receptor beta chains from one sample in a study of beta chain features in type 1 diabetes. Clones were sequenced by immunoSEQ multiplex PCR, and TCRdb holds only the in-frame ones, with some missing. The table has 630,000 or so clones, 11% to 15% seen once. The sequenced material came from naive CD4+ T cells from blood. These receptors were taken from a man aged 18 to 35 with type 1 diabetes. CDR3s include the opening cysteine and the closing phenylalanine or tryptophan. Fields, in order: J gene, V gene, D gene, clone size, CDR3 DNA, CDR3 protein. D genes are given only for firm matches. Expanded clones are given a class, and other clones once, few, many or no size at all.

>TRBJ2-6|TRBV28|.|.
TGTGCCAGCAGTTTATGGGGGGCGTCAGGGGCCAACGTCCTGACTTTC
CASSLWGASGANVLTF
>TRBJ1-3|TRBV7-9|TRBD1|few
TGTGCCAGCAGCTTAGCGGGGACAGGCAGCTCTGGAAACACCATATATTTT
CASSLAGTGSSGNTIYF
>TRBJ2-1|TRBV15|.|few
TGTGCCACCAGCAGAGGCTACAATGAGCAGTTCTTC
CATSRGYNEQFF
>TRBJ2-7|TRBV25-1|TRBD2|.
TGTGCCAGCAGTGAATTGGGTAGCGGGAGGAACCGCTACGAGCAGTACTTC
CASSELGSGRNRYEQYF
>TRBJ2-2|TRBV27|TRBD1|.
TGTGCCAGCAGGGAGGACAGGATGGCCGGGGAGCTGTTTTTT
CASREDRMAGELFF
>TRBJ2-6|TRBV29-1|.|few
TGCAGCGTTGCTGAGGGATCCACTTCTGGGGCCAACGTCCTGACTTTC
CSVAEGSTSGANVLTF
>TRBJ1-2|TRBV11-2|TRBD1|.
TGTGCCAGCAGCTTAGTTTTGTCAGGGGGCCGTGGCTACACCTTC
CASSLVLSGGRGYTF
>TRBJ2-1|TRBV5-6|TRBD2|few
TGTGCCAGCAGCCTCAAGGCGGGAGTAGCGGACAATGAGCAGTTCTTC
CASSLKAGVADNEQFF
>TRBJ2-7|TRBV30|.|few
TGTGCCTGGGGTAGCTTGTACGAGCAGTACTTC
CAWGSLYEQYF
>TRBJ2-2|TRBV7-2|TRBD1|.
TGTGCCAGCAGCTTAGACCGGGACAGGGTGGGCACCGGGGAGCTGTTTTTT
CASSLDRDRVGTGELFF
>TRBJ1-3|TRBV6-5|.|.
TGTGCCAGCAGCTCCCCCGGCAACACCATATATTTT
CASSSPGNTIYF
>TRBJ2-3|TRBV10-3|.|.
TGTGCCATCCAAAGTCAGCGGCGGGCAGATACGCAGTATTTT
CAIQSQRRADTQYF
>TRBJ2-1|TRBV4-3|.|.
TGCGCCAGCAGCCAAGACAGGGACAATGAGCAGTTCTTC
CASSQDRDNEQFF
>TRBJ1-1|TRBV5-6|.|few
TGTGCCAGCAGCCCCACGCTCGGCGGGGAAACTGAAGCTTTCTTT
CASSPTLGGETEAFF
>TRBJ1-1|TRBV5-1|TRBD1|.
TGCGCCAGCAGCTCGACAGGGGAGTCAGCTTTCTTT
CASSSTGESAFF
>TRBJ1-5|TRBV4-3|TRBD1|few
TGCGCCAGCAGCCAAGGCAGGGGGCGGAATCAGCCCCAGCATTTT
CASSQGRGRNQPQHF
>TRBJ1-5|TRBV19|.|few
TGTGCCAGTAGTATGAGGACAGGCAATCAGCCCCAGCATTTT
CASSMRTGNQPQHF
>TRBJ1-6|TRBV9|.|.
TGTGCCAGCAGCGTAGGACAGTATAATTCACCCCTCCACTTT
CASSVGQYNSPLHF
>TRBJ2-5|TRBV28|.|few
TGTGCCAGCAGTTTAGGGGGGCGGGAGACCCAGTACTTC
CASSLGGRETQYF
>TRBJ2-7|TRBV6-5|.|few
TGTGCCAGCAGTCGGGAAAGGTCCTACGAGCAGTACTTC
CASSRERSYEQYF
>TRBJ2-7|TRBV9|TRBD2|once
TGTGCCAGCAGCGTAGCTGGGACTAGCGGAGCCTACGAGCAGTACTTC
CASSVAGTSGAYEQYF
>TRBJ1-4|TRBV5-1|.|.
TGCGCCAGCAGCCCGGGATCCTATGAAAAACTGTTTTTT
CASSPGSYEKLFF
>TRBJ2-5|TRBV4-3|TRBD2|few
TGCGCCAGCAGCCAACGGCTAGCGGGGTTACAAGAGACCCAGTACTTC
CASSQRLAGLQETQYF
>TRBJ1-1|TRBV2|.|.
TGTGCCAGCAGAGAACAGGTCGTTATGACTGAAGCTTTCTTT
CASREQVVMTEAFF
>TRBJ2-3|TRBV5-1|.|.
TGCGCCAGCAGCTTGGAGGGGACTCCCGCTCGCACAGATACGCAGTATTTT
CASSLEGTPARTDTQYF
>TRBJ1-2|TRBV6-1|.|few
TGTGCCAGCACCATTAATCGGGACAAGAATTGCACCTTC
CASTINRDKNCTF
>TRBJ2-2|TRBV19|.|.
TGTGCCAGTAGTATAGTGGAATCCGGAGGAGGGGAGCTGTTTTTT
CASSIVESGGGELFF
>TRBJ1-2|TRBV7-8|TRBD1|.
TGTGCCAGCAGCGCCCGGGACAGGGGCTATGGCTACACCTTC
CASSARDRGYGYTF
>TRBJ1-5|TRBV28|TRBD1|few
TGTGCCAGCAGTCCTACCGGGACAGGGGTCGATCAGCCCCAGCATTTT
CASSPTGTGVDQPQHF
>TRBJ2-2|TRBV5-4|.|.
TGTGCCAGCAGCAGAACGGCTCGCAACACCGGGGAGCTGTTTTTT
CASSRTARNTGELFF
>TRBJ2-7|TRBV15|TRBD1|.
TGTGCCACCAGCAGAGAAGGAACCGGGACAGATTTCTACGAGCAGTACTTC
CATSREGTGTDFYEQYF
>TRBJ2-2|TRBV5-1|TRBD1|few
TGCGCCAGCAATTCAGGGGGACCTGAGCTGTTTTTT
CASNSGGPELFF
>TRBJ1-3|TRBV10-3|.|.
TGTGCCATCAGTACAGGGACTGGAAACACCATATATTTT
CAISTGTGNTIYF
>TRBJ2-2|TRBV4-1|.|few
TGCGCCAGCAGCCAAGAAGGGAAGGGGGCGAACACCGGGGAGCTGTTTTTT
CASSQEGKGANTGELFF
>TRBJ2-2|TRBV7-3|.|.
TGTGCCAGCAGCCCGCAGACGAACACCGGGGAGCTGTTTTTT
CASSPQTNTGELFF
>TRBJ2-5|TRBV5-1|.|.
TGCGCCAGCAGCTCACGACTGGGGAGGGAGACCCAGTACTTC
CASSSRLGRETQYF
>TRBJ2-1|TRBV28|.|.
TGTGCCAGCAGTTTCGAACAGCCTGATCGGCAGTTCTTC
CASSFEQPDRQFF
>TRBJ1-1|TRBV14|.|few
TGTGCCAGCAGCCAAGCTCTGAACACTGAAGCTTTCTTT
CASSQALNTEAFF
>TRBJ2-7|TRBV29-1|.|few
TGCAGCTCCCACCCCGCTCAAAGGGAGCAGTACTTC
CSSHPAQREQYF